This TCR beta chain was documented in a study of shared clonotypes between healthy human individuals. Whole-study findings and limits: Rarefaction indicated that sorted-subset sequencing remained incomplete although depth was large.

The donors were adults (healthy and HIV-negative) with no recent acute infections or vaccinations. Only Caucasian adults living in Nashville, Tennessee served as donors. Germline assignment: CDR1 SGHNT and CDR2 YYREEE (reference sequence). The V gene end was trimmed by 5 bases and the J gene end by 0 bases; junction bases not matched to a gene: 13. The length of the CDR3 is 18 residues. This table comes from immunoSEQ multiplex PCR, and its TCRdb copy is limited to in-frame clones, with some not included. The table shows approximately 530,000 clones, with around 95% occurring only once. Comments on this clone: What it binds is unknown.

The V call is TRBV5-4, the J call TRBJ1-2; 10 bases fit TRBD1. This clonotype was obtained from a woman in her twenties or thirties in good health. Input material: naive CD4+ T cells sorted from blood. Subset specified: CD45RA+ positively selected. This chain's CDR3 is CASSRRTGGGSANYGYTF. The CDR3 DNA is TGTGCCAGCAGTCGTCGGACAGGGGGTGGTTCGGCTAACTATGGCTACACCTTC.